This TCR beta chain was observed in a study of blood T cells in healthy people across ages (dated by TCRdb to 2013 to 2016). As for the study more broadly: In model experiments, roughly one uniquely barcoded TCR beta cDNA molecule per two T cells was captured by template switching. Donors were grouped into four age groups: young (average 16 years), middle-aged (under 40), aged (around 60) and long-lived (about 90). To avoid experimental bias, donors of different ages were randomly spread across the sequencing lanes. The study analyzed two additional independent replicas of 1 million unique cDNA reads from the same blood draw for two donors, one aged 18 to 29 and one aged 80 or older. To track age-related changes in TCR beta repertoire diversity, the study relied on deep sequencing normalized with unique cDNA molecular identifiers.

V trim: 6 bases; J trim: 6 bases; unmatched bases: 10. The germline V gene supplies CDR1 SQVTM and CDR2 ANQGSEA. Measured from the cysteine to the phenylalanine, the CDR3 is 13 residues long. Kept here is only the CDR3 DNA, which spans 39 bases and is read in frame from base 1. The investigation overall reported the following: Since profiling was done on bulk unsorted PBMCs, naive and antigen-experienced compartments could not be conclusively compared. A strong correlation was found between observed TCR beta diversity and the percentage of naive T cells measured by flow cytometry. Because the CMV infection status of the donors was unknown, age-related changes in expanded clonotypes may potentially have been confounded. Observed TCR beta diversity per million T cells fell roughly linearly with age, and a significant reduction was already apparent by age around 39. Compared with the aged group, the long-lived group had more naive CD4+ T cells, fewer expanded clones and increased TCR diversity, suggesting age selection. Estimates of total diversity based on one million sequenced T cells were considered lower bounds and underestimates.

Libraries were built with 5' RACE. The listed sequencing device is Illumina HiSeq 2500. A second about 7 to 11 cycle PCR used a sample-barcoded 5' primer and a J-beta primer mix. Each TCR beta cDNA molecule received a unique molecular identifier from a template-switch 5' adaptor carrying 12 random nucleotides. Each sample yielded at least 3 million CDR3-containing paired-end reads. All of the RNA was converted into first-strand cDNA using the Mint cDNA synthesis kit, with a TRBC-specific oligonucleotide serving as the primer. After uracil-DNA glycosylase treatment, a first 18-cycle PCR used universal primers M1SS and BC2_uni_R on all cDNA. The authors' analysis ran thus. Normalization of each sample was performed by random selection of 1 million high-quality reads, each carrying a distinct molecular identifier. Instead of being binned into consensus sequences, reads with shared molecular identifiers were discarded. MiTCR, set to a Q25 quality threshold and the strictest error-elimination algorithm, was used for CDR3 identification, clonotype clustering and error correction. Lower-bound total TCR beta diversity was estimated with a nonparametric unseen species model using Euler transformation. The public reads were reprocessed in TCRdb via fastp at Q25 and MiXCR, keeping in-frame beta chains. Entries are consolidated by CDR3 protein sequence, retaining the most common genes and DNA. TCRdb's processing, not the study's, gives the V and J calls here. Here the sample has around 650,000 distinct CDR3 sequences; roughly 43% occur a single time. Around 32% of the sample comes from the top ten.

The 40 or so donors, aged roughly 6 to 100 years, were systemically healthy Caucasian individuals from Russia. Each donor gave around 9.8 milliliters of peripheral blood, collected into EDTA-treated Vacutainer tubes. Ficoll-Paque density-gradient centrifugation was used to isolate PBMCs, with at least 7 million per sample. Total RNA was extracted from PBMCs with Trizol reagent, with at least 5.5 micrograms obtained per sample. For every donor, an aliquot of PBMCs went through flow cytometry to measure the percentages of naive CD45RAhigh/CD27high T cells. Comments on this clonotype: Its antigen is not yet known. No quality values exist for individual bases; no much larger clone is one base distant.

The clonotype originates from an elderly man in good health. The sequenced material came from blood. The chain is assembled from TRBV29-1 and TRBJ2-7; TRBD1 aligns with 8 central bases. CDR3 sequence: CSVSGTGFSEQYF. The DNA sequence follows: TGCAGCGTGTCCGGGACAGGTTTCAGCGAGCAGTACTTC.